Listed here are 14 T cell receptor beta chains from one sample, sequenced in a study of Graves' ophthalmopathy and Graves' hyperthyroidism. RNA transcripts yielded amplified TCR beta CDR3 regions. First-round RT-PCR employed HTBI primers, with a second-round multiplex PCR after it. A single record per CDR3 protein comes from TCRdb applying MiXCR to the multiplex PCR reads. The data show roughly 400,000 distinct CDR3 sequences, 15% to 20% seen once. The sample taken for sequencing was peripheral blood. The receptors were gathered from a young woman with Graves' ophthalmopathy.

This clonotype was seen at least ten times. The chain couples TRBV20-1 to TRBJ1-5; D ambiguous. Germline V lookup: CDR1 DFQATT, CDR2 SNEGSKA (reference sequence). V was trimmed by 5 bases and J by 0 bases, leaving 11 bases between them. The CDR3 is 14 amino acids. CDR3 protein: CSALDGYSNQPQHF. The CDR3 coding sequence is TGCAGTGCTCTGGATGGCTATAGCAATCAGCCCCAGCATTTT.

This clonotype was recorded at least ten times. The rearrangement links TRBV5-4 to TRBJ2-5; 8 nucleotides align to TRBD2. Germline V gives CDR1 SGHNT, CDR2 YYREEE (reference sequence). The CDR3 covers 15 residues. Germline trimming cut 4 bases from V and 7 bases from J; bases unmatched to any gene: 12. The CDR3 DNA sequence: TGTGCCAGCAGCAGGTGGAGCGGGAGAGATGGGACCCAGTACTTC. It yields the protein CASSRWSGRDGTQYF.

The sample holds a few counts of this clonotype. The chain combines TRBV24-1 with TRBJ2-5; 7 bases fit TRBD2. The CDR3 has 14 residues. Germline-derived CDR1 and CDR2 are KGHDR and SFDVKD. Trimming took 0 bases from V and 5 from J; bases not matched to a gene: 2. CDR3 nucleotides: TGTGCCACCAGTGATTTGATGGGGGGGGAGACCCAGTACTTC. Translated, it gives CATSDLMGGETQYF.

This clonotype came up many times. The chain is built from TRBV4-3 and TRBJ2-5; TRBD2 aligns across 8 bases. Trimming took 4 bases from V and 1 from J; bases not matched to a gene: 8. Germline loops: CDR1 LGHNA, CDR2 YSLEER. The CDR3 extends over 16 amino acids. CDR3 DNA sequence: TGCGCCAGCAGCCCGAATAGCGGGGCGACCCAAGAGACCCAGTACTTC. Translated, it gives CASSPNSGATQETQYF.

This clonotype was picked up many times. The chain joins TRBV2 to TRBJ1-5; D perhaps matches TRBD1 (5 bases). In germline, CDR1 is SNHLY, CDR2 FYNNEI. The CDR3 loop spans 14 amino acids. Trimming shortened V by 2 bases and J by 7 bases, and 12 bases separated the two germline ends. The CDR3 is CASSESGRAQPQHF. In nucleotides, the CDR3 is TGTGCCAGCAGTGAATCGGGCAGGGCGCAGCCCCAGCATTTT.

The chain couples TRBV12-3 or TRBV12-4 to TRBJ2-7, with TRBD2 identical over 11 bases. This CDR3 comprises 16 residues. V shed 4 bases, J shed 1 base, and the junction held 6 bases outside the gene matches. In DNA form, the CDR3 reads TGTGCCAGCAGTTACTTAGCGGGAGGGGTTTCCTACGAGCAGTACTTC. Translated: CASSYLAGGVSYEQYF.

In its sample, this clonotype was seen many times. The genes are TRBV7-2 and TRBJ1-1, with no clear D. Per germline, CDR1 SGHTA and CDR2 FQGNSA. This CDR3 has 11 residues. Deletions cut 2 bases from V and 9 bases from J, with 7 bases between. In nucleotides, the CDR3 is TGTGCCAGCAGCTTACGAACTAAAGCTTTCTTT. Protein sequence: CASSLRTKAFF.

This clonotype was observed at least ten times. The J gene is TRBJ2-2, the V gene TRBV12-3 or TRBV12-4; unclear D gene. The length of the CDR3 is 16 residues. The V end lost 6 bases, the J end lost 0 bases, and 14 bases lay between the germline ends. CDR3 nucleotides: TGTGCCAGCAGCCCCTTAGGAAGACCGAACACCGGGGAGCTGTTTTTT. It is translated as CASSPLGRPNTGELFF.

This clonotype was detected many times. The chain joins TRBV12-3 or TRBV12-4 to TRBJ2-2; D is undetermined. The CDR3 contains 10 residues. Trimming took off 5 bases at V and 5 bases at J, with 0 bases between the two ends. The CDR3 here is CASSTGELFF. The CDR3 bases are TGTGCCAGCAGTACCGGGGAGCTGTTTTTT.

There are many counts of this clonotype. This chain links TRBV4-1 with TRBJ2-7, with unresolved D. The V end was cut by 0 bases, the J end by 2 bases, with 8 bases between. CDR3 length: 14 amino acids. Germline-derived CDR1 and CDR2 are MGHRA and YSYEKL. The CDR3 reads CASSQERSTYEQYF. The CDR3 nucleotides are TGCGCCAGCAGCCAAGAGAGAAGTACCTACGAGCAGTACTTC.

The sample holds many counts of this clonotype. DNA for the CDR3: TGTGCCAGCAATCCTACTAGCGGGAGATCCGGGGAGCTGTTTTTT. Encoded protein: CASNPTSGRSGELFF. The chain employs TRBV6-2 or TRBV6-3 and TRBJ2-2; 11 bases agree with TRBD2. V shed 7 bases and J 6 bases; nucleotides not matched to a gene: 7. CDR1 is MNHEY and CDR2 is SVGEGT in the germline V gene. The CDR3 extends over 15 amino acids.

This clonotype was seen ten or more times. The genes are TRBV20-1 and TRBJ2-7; D uncertain. V was trimmed by 3 bases and J by 5 bases, leaving 17 bases between them. Germline V gives CDR1 DFQATT, CDR2 SNEGSKA (reference sequence). This CDR3 spans 14 amino acids. The CDR3 here is CSASPPTQADEQYF. CDR3 DNA sequence: TGCAGTGCTAGCCCGCCAACTCAGGCAGACGAGCAGTACTTC.

This clonotype occurred many times. V is TRBV28 and J is TRBJ2-5; tentatively, D is TRBD2 (6 bases). This CDR3 comprises 11 residues. With 7 bases removed from V and 7 bases from J, the gap between germline ends came to 10 bases. Germline V CDR1 and CDR2: MDHEN, SYDVKM. The CDR3 DNA is TGTGCCAGCACCCTGGGAGGGACCCAGTACTTC. Encoded protein: CASTLGGTQYF.

This clonotype was counted many times. The genes are TRBV20-1 and TRBJ1-6, with a possible D match to TRBD1 (6 bases). V gave up 1 base and J gave up 8 bases, with 18 bases separating them. Germline loops: CDR1 DFQATT, CDR2 SNEGSKA (reference sequence). CDR3 length: 16 residues. Written as DNA, the CDR3 is TGCAGTGCTAGAGCCCTGGGGAGCCCAGGGGATTCACCCCTCCACTTT. Protein product: CSARALGSPGDSPLHF.